This TCR beta chain was captured in a study of beta chain features in type 1 diabetes. Points from the study as a whole: Healthy donors had naive, central memory and Treg TCRB repertoires that appeared less similar than those seen among patients. TCRB rearrangement may or may not be influenced by HLA type; here this remained unresolved.

The CDR3 runs 16 residues. Germline lookup yields CDR1 LGHNA and CDR2 YNFKEQ. The V and J ends lost 3 bases and 3 bases respectively, with 17 bases between them. Isolated RNA was reverse transcribed in full, so expressed TCRB transcripts were sequenced. It was found that naive, central memory and regulatory T cell samples averaged around 3.5 million reads. The data were produced by immunoSEQ multiplex PCR, yet TCRdb's version contains in-frame clones alone and is incomplete. The table includes fewer than 900,000 clones, around a sixth detected once. Only a few counts were recorded for this clone. What it binds is unknown.

This clonotype was sampled from a woman aged 18-30 years in good health. What was sequenced was naive CD4+ T cells from blood. The V call is TRBV4-2, the J call TRBJ2-5, with a possible D match to TRBD1 (5 bases). CDR3 DNA: TGTGCCAGCAGCCAGCTAAAAGGGGATCTTAAAGAGACCCAGTACTTC. Its translation: CASSQLKGDLKETQYF.